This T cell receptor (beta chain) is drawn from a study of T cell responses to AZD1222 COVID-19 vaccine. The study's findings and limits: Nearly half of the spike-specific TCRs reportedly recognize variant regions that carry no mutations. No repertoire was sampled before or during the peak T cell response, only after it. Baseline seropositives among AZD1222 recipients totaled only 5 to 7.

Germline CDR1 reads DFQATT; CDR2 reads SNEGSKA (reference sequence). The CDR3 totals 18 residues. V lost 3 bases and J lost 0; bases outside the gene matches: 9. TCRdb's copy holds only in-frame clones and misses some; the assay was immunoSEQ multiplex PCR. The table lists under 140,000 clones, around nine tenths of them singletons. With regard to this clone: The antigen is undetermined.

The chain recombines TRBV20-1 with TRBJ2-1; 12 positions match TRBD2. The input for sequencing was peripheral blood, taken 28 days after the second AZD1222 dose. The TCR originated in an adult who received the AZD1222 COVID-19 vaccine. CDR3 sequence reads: CSASFLLAGGSSYNEQFF. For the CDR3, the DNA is TGCAGTGCTAGTTTTTTACTAGCGGGGGGAAGCTCCTACAATGAGCAGTTCTTC.